This T cell receptor beta chain was retrieved from a study of blood T cells in healthy people across ages. The CDR3 loop spans 13 amino acids. CDR1 MNHNS and CDR2 SASEGT come from the germline V gene. V gave up 5 bases and J gave up 6 bases; unmatched junction bases: 3. PCR was performed a second time for about 6 to 12 cycles using a sample-barcoded 5' primer and a J-beta primer mix. TCRdb processed the 5' RACE reads anew with MiXCR; each CDR3 protein has one entry. The repertoire holds fewer than 2 million distinct CDR3 sequences, with more than 35% as singletons. This receptor was obtained from a human donor in good health. The genes are TRBV6-1 and TRBJ1-5; TRBD1 agrees at 8 bases. Sequenced: blood. CDR3 sequence: CASSTRGLQPQHF. In DNA, the CDR3 is TGTGCCAGCAGTACCAGGGGGCTTCAGCCCCAGCATTTT.